This T cell receptor beta chain was captured by sequencing in a study of blood T cell repertoires in COVID-19 (dated by TCRdb to about 2020). As for the study more broadly: Samples covering the acute and convalescent phases of COVID-19 were provided by collaborators in the United States, Italy and Spain. The prospective study material was composed of cDNA or gDNA derived from T cells, B-cell-depleted T cells, or PBMCs. Subjects who had been exposed to COVID-19, were actively infected with it, or had recovered from it provided the deeply sampled blood TCRbeta repertoires that made up the dataset. The repertoires were released in a freely available public database meant as a resource for research on the immune response to SARS-CoV-2. The samples were drawn from two sources: the first 160 participants of the ongoing ImmuneRACE study, and 1,254 subjects contributed by 6 global collaborators. A de-identified subject ID, COVID-19 status, age in years and sex were almost always included in the sample metadata. Where available, HLA class I and class II types were taken from metadata supplied by the sample provider and were not determined by assay-based typing.

The collaborating institutions used their own protocols to collect whole blood in K2EDTA tubes. For TCRbeta analysis, collaborators shipped samples as frozen whole blood, isolated PBMCs, or DNA extracted from either of those sample types. Broad study findings and their caveats: The amount of clinical and demographic metadata varied by source and participant and was provided uncurated.

V is reduced by 1 base and J by 2 bases, leaving a spacing of 18 bases between them. The CDR3 has 18 amino acids, counting the end cysteine and phenylalanine. The sequence is cut down to CDR3 DNA, 54 bases in frame from base 1. CDR1 and CDR2 are read off the germline V gene as SGHTA and FQGTGA. TCRbeta CDR3 regions were amplified from genomic DNA using the immunoSEQ Assay, a bias-controlled multiplex PCR. Concerning the study's data processing: Within the assay, amplification of reference gene primers was used to estimate how many nucleated cells each sample contained. To quantify the absolute abundance of each unique TCRbeta CDR3 rearrangement, sequence reads were collapsed and filtered. For each sample, productive Simpson clonality was calculated by taking the square root of Simpson's diversity index across productive rearrangements. Sourced from immuneACCESS, this table was stored by TCRdb with only in-frame sequences that have V and J called. A share of the clones is absent; for the studies checked, an unresolved V gene accounts for under half, and the remainder has no known explanation. V, J and clone size were drawn from that table, and D and trimming were deduced from the DNA. A total of 390,000 or so clones appear in this sample, roughly 90% of them only once. Of the sample, 5% to 8.5% is held by the ten largest clones.

Note on this clone: Its antigen remains unidentified. Per-nucleotide qualities are absent, and no much larger clonotype sits a single base away.

Specimen: peripheral blood. The receptor was derived from a man younger than 35 with active or convalescent COVID-19. This sequence uses TRBV7-3 and TRBJ2-1, and the D gene may be TRBD2, 6 bases matching. The CDR3 in this case is CASSLRIRGSGTYNEQFF. The nucleotides read TGTGCCAGCAGCTTAAGGATTCGGGGGAGTGGGACCTACAATGAGCAGTTCTTC.